This TCR beta chain emerged from a study of CD8 T cells in Susac syndrome. An input of roughly 0.5 to 1 ug of RNA was subjected to reverse transcription using random hexamers. The TCR beta CDR3 was amplified by immunoSEQ multiplex PCR across 54 Vbeta, 13 Jbeta. TCRdb re-derived calls from the immunoSEQ multiplex PCR reads in MiXCR, one entry per CDR3 protein. The table includes about 240,000 distinct CDR3 sequences, roughly 95% detected once. It was negative isolation that provided the CD8+ and CD4+ T cells, whereas TEMRA cells were enriched by FACS. This clonotype was sampled from a human donor with Susac syndrome. The sequenced sample consisted of CD4+ T cells from PBMCs.

The CDR3 is CASSSPQNNEQFF. CDR3 bases: TGTGCCAGCAGTTCCCCCCAAAACAATGAGCAGTTCTTC. The gene calls are TRBV28 and TRBJ2-1; no reliable D call. V gave up 4 bases and J gave up 5 bases, with 9 bases separating them. CDR1 MDHEN and CDR2 SYDVKM come from the germline V gene. The CDR3 is 13 amino acids.